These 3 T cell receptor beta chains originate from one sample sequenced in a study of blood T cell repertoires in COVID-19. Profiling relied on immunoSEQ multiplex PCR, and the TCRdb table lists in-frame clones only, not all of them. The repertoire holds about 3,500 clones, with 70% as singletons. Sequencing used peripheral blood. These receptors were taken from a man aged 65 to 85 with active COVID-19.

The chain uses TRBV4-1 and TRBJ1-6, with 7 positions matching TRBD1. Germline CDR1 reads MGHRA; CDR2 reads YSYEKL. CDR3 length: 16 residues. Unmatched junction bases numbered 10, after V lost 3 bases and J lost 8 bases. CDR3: CASSQLGTDSYSPLHF. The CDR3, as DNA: TGCGCCAGCAGCCAGTTAGGGACAGATTCCTATTCACCCCTCCACTTT.

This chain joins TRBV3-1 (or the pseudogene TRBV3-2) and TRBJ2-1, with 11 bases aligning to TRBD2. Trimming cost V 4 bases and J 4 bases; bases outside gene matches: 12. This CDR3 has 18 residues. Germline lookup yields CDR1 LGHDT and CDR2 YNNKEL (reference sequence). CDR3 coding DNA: TGTGCCAGCAGCCCGAGGACTAGCGGGCAGTTCCGATACAATGAGCAGTTCTTC. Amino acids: CASSPRTSGQFRYNEQFF.

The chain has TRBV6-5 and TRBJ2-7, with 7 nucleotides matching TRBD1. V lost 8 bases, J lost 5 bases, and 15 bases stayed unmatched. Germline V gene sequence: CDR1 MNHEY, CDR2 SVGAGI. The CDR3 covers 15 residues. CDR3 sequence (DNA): TGTGCCAGCCTAATTCCGGGACAGCTCAAGGACGAGCAGTACTTC. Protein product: CASLIPGQLKDEQYF.